This TCR beta chain was sequenced for a study of blood T cell repertoires in COVID-19. Per the original methods: From reference gene primer amplification, estimates of nucleated cell counts were derived. The assay was immunoSEQ multiplex PCR, and TCRdb's table has in-frame clones only and misses some. Clonal size and the V and J genes are those of that table, whereas D and trimming came from the DNA. The table has about 50,000 clones, more than 85% seen once. The CDR3 has 20 amino acids. V lost 0 bases to trimming and J lost 1 base; unmatched junction nucleotides: 15. The germline V gene has CDR1 SGDLS and CDR2 YYNGEE.

The sample was peripheral blood. This TCR was sampled from an elderly woman with acute or convalescent COVID-19. The chain carries TRBV9 and TRBJ2-3, with 9 positions matching TRBD2. Here the CDR3 DNA reads TGTGCCAGCAGCGTAGGAGGTAGCGGGAGCCTCAGGTCGGGCACAGATACGCAGTATTTT. Translating it yields CASSVGGSGSLRSGTDTQYF.